This T cell receptor beta chain originates from a study of blood T cell repertoires in COVID-19 (dated by TCRdb to 2020 to 2022). In terms of the full investigation: Samples covering the acute and convalescent phases of COVID-19 were provided by collaborators in the United States, Italy and Spain. The repertoires were released in a freely available public database intended as a resource for research on the immune response to SARS-CoV-2. Nearly every sample came with metadata listing a de-identified subject ID, COVID-19 status, age in years and sex. The material from the prospective study consisted of cDNA or gDNA derived from T cells, B-cell-depleted T cells, or PBMCs. Deeply sampled blood TCRbeta repertoires from subjects exposed to, actively infected with, or recovered from COVID-19 were included in the dataset. Samples were obtained from the ongoing ImmuneRACE study (first 160 participants) and from 1,254 subjects provided by 6 global collaborators. Where available, HLA class I and class II types were taken from metadata supplied by the sample provider and were not determined by assay-based typing. The study at large found these results: The quantity of clinical and demographic metadata differed by source and by participant and was supplied without curation.

TCRbeta CDR3 regions were amplified from genomic DNA by means of the immunoSEQ Assay, a bias-controlled multiplex PCR. As for how the authors treated the data: The number of nucleated cells in each sample was estimated from the amplification of reference gene primers within the assay. To quantify the absolute abundance of each unique TCRbeta CDR3 rearrangement, sequence reads were collapsed and filtered. For each sample, productive Simpson clonality was calculated as the square root of Simpson's diversity index across productive rearrangements. Imported from immuneACCESS, the table was reduced by TCRdb to in-frame sequences with V and J called. These copies leave out some clones; in studies compared against another copy, an unresolved V gene accounts for under half, and the cause of the remainder is not known. Clone size and V and J calls were adopted from that table, with D and trimming inferred from the DNA. The sample data list fewer than 350,000 clones, and around 88% of these were observed just once. Around 13% of the sample rests with the top ten.

One collaborating source in Seattle enrolled patients while the patients were actively infected and followed the patients over time throughout the course of disease. Collaborating institutions collected whole blood in K2EDTA tubes following their own protocols. Collaborator samples were shipped for TCRbeta analysis as frozen whole blood, isolated PBMCs, or DNA extracted from either sample type. The germline ends are 9 bases apart after V is trimmed by 1 base and J by 5 bases. The CDR3 measures 14 amino acids from cysteine to phenylalanine. Here the CDR3 DNA is all that survives: 42 bases in frame from base 1. CDR1 and CDR2, per the germline V gene, are KGHSH and LQKENI. As for this clone: Its specific antigen is unknown. Base qualities are not provided; no much larger clone lies one nucleotide away.

Material: peripheral blood. The chain links TRBV18 with TRBJ2-1; D gene: possibly TRBD1, on 5 matching bases. This TCR derives from a woman aged 65 to 85 with COVID-19, enrolled during active disease. In nucleotide form, the sequence is TGTGCCAGCTCACCACTCAGCAGGGACAATGAGCAGTTCTTC. Its protein reads: CASSPLSRDNEQFF.